The sequence of this T cell receptor beta chain was determined in a study of blood T cells in healthy people across ages. Concerning this clonotype: Its antigen is still unknown. A much larger clone differs from this one at a single base, so this may be a read error.

Study-level points and caveats: Among long-lived donors, naive CD4+ cells were more numerous and diversity higher than in aged donors. With unsorted PBMCs, a conclusive comparison of naive versus antigen-experienced cells was not possible.

Extraction yielded at least 6 micrograms of total RNA per sample. From germline, CDR1 is KGHSH and CDR2 LQKENI. The CDR3 covers 19 residues. A second about 7 to 12 cycle PCR used barcoded and J-beta primers. Each cDNA molecule was tagged by a template-switch adaptor with 12 random nucleotides. TCRdb processed the 5' RACE reads anew with MiXCR; each CDR3 protein has one entry. This table holds more than 800,000 distinct CDR3 sequences, 25% to 30% found once. The material sequenced was blood. This chain links TRBV18 with TRBJ2-6; D tentatively reads TRBD1 or TRBD2 (7 bases each). This receptor was taken from a woman of 80 years or more in good health. The CDR3 DNA follows: TGTGCCAGCTCACACAGCGGGACAGCACTAAGCTCTGGGGCCAACGACCTGACTTTC. It codes for CASSHSGTALSSGANDLTF.